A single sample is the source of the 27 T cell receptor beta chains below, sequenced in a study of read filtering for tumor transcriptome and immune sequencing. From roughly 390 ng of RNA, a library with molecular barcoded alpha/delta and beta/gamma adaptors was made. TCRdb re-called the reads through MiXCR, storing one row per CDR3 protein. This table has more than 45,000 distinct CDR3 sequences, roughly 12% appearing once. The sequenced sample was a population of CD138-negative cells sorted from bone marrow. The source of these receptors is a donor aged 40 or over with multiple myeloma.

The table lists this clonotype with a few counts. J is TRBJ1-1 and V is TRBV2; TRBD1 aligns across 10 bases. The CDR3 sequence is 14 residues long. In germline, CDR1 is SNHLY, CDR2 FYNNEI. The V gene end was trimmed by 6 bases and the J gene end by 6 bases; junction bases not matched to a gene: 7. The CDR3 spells CASRTGTGAAEAFF. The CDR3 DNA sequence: TGTGCCAGCAGAACCGGGACAGGGGCCGCTGAAGCTTTCTTT.

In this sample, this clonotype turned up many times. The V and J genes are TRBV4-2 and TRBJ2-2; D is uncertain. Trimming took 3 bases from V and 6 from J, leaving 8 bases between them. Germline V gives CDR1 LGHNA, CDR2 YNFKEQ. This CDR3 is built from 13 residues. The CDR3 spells CASSQALPGELFF. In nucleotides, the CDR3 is TGTGCCAGCAGCCAGGCTCTACCCGGGGAGCTGTTTTTT.

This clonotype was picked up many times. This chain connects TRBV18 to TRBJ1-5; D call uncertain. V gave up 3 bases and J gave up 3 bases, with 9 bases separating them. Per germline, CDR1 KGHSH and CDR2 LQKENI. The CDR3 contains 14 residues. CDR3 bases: TGTGCCAGCTCACCGTGGGGTGACAATCAGCCCCAGCATTTT. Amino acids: CASSPWGDNQPQHF.

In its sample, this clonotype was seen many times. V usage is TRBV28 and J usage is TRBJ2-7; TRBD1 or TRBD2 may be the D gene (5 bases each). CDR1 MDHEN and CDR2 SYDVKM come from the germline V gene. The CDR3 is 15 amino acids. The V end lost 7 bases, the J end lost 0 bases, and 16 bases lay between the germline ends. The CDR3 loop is CASISGTVGSYEQYF. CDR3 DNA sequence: TGTGCCAGCATCTCCGGGACGGTGGGCTCCTACGAGCAGTACTTC.

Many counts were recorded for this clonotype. The CDR3 DNA is TGTGCCACCAGTGACCCCGGACTAGCGGGGGGCGCCTACAATGAGCAGTTCTTC. This sequence encodes CATSDPGLAGGAYNEQFF. The chain links TRBV24-1 to TRBJ2-1, with 14 bases fitting TRBD2. The CDR3 runs 18 residues. After removal of 4 bases from V and 2 bases from J, the junction contained 6 bases not matched to a gene. Germline CDR1 is KGHDR and CDR2 is SFDVKD.

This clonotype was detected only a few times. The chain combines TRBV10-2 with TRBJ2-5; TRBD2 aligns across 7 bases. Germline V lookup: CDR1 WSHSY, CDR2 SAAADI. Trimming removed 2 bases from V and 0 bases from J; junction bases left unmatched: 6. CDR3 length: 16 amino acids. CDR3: CASSETLTSDQETQYF. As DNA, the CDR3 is TGCGCCAGCAGTGAGACCCTCACTAGCGACCAAGAGACCCAGTACTTC.

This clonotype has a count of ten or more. The CDR3 region is CAIGRPNYGYTF. CDR3 nucleotides: TGTGCCATTGGACGGCCTAACTATGGCTACACCTTC. The chain links TRBV19 to TRBJ1-2, with D hard to call. CDR3 size: 12 residues. Between the trimmed V and J ends, which lost 10 bases and 0 bases, there was a span of 9 bases. CDR1 is LNHDA and CDR2 is SQIVND in the germline V gene (reference sequence).

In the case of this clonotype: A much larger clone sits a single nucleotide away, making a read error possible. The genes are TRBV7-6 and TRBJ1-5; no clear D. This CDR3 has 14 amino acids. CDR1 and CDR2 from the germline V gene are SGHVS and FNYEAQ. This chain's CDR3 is CVSSLSQGPAPQHF. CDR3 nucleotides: TGTGTCAGCAGCTTAAGCCAAGGACCGGCGCCCCAGCATTTT.

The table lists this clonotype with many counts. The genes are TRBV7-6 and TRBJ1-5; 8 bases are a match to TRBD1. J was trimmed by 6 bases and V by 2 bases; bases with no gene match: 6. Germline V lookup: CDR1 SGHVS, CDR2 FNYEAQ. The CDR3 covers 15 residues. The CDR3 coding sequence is TGTGCCAGCAGCTTAACCCAGGGGGCGAGTCAGCCCCAGCATTTT. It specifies CASSLTQGASQPQHF. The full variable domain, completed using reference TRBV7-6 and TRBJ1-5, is GAGVSQSPRYKVTKRGQDVALRCDPISGHVSLYWYRQALGQGPEFLTYFNYEAQQDKSGLPNDRFSAERPEGSISTLTIQRTEQRDSAMYRCASSLTQGASQPQHFGDGTRLSIL.

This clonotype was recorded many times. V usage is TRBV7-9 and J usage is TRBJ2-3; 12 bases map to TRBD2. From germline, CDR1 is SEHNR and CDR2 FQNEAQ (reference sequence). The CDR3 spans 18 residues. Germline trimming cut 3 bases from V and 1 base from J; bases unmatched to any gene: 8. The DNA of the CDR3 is TGTGCCAGCAGCTTGCCCCGGAGACTAGCGGGGGGCACAGATACGCAGTATTTT. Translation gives CASSLPRRLAGGTDTQYF.

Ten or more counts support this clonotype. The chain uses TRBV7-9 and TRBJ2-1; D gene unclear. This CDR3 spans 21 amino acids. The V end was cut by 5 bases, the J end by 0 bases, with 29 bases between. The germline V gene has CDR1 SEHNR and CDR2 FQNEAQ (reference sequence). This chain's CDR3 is CASSPSVRALQFTSSYNEQFF. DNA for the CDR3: TGTGCCAGCAGCCCTTCGGTTCGAGCCTTGCAGTTCACGAGCTCCTACAATGAGCAGTTCTTC.

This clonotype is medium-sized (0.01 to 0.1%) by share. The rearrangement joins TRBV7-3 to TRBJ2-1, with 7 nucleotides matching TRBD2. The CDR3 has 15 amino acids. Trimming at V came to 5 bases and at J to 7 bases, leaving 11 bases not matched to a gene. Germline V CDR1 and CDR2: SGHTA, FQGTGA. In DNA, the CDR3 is TGTGCCAGCAGCCCTCAAGAGGGAGGGCGGAATGAGCAGTTCTTC. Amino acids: CASSPQEGGRNEQFF.

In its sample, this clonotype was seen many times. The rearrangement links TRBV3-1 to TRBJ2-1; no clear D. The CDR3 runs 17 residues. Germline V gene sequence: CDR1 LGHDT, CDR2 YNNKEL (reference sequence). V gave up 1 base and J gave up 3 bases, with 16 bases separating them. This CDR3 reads CASSQVVGGRNYNEQFF. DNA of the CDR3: TGTGCCAGCAGCCAAGTGGTGGGCGGACGGAACTACAATGAGCAGTTCTTC.

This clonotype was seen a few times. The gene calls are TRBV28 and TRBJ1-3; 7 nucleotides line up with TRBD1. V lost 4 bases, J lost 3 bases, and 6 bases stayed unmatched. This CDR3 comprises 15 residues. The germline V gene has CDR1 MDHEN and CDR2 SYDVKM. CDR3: CASSSEGARGNTIYF. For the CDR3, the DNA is TGTGCCAGCAGTTCAGAGGGGGCGCGTGGAAACACCATATATTTT.

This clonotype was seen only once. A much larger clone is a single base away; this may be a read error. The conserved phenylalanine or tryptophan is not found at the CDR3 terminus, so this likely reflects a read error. CDR3 protein: CASSLKGAYGYTS. Here the CDR3 DNA reads TGTGCCAGCAGTTTAAAGGGCGCCTATGGCTACACCTCC. The chain employs TRBV12-3 or TRBV12-4 and TRBJ1-2; no clear D. This CDR3 comprises 13 residues. V was cut by 2 bases and J by 4 bases, with 8 bases left in between.

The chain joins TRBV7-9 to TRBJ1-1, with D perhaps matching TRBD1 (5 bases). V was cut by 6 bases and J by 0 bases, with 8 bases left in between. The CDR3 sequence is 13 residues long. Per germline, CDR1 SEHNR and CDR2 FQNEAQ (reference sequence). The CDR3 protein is CASRGLVNTEAFF. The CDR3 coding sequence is TGTGCCAGCAGGGGGCTGGTGAACACTGAAGCTTTCTTT.

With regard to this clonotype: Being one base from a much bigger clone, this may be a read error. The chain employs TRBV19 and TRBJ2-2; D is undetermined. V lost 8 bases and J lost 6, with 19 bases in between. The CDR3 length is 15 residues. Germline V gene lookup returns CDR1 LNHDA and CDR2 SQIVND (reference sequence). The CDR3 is CASSAPAHSPGELFF. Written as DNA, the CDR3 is TGTGCCAGTTCGGCCCCGGCCCATTCGCCCGGGGAGCTGTTTTTT.

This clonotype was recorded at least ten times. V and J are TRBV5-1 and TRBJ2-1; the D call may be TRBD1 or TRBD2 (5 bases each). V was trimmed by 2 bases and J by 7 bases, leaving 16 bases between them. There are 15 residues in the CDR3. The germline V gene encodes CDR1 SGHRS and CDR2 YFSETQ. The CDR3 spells CASSFSGTSKNEQFF. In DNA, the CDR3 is TGCGCCAGCAGCTTCTCCGGGACCTCAAAGAATGAGCAGTTCTTC.

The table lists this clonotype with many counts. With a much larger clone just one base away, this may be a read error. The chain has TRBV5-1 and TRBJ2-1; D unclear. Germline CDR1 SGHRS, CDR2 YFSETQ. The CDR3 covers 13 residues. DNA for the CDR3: TGCGCCAGCAGCTTCGGGTCACTCAATGGGCAGTTCTTC. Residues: CASSFGSLNGQFF.

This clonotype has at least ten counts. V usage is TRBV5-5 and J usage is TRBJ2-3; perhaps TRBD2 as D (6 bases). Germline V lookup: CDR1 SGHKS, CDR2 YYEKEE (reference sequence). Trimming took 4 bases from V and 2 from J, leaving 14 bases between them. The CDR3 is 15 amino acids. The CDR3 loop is CASSHQRGSTDTQYF. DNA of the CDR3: TGTGCCAGCAGCCACCAACGGGGGTCCACAGATACGCAGTATTTT.

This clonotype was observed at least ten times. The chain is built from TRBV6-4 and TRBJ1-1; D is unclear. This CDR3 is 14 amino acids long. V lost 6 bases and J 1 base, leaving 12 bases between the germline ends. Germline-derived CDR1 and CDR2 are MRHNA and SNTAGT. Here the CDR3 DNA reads TGTGCCAGCAGAAACAACCCTGGGAACACTGAAGCTTTCTTT. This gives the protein CASRNNPGNTEAFF.

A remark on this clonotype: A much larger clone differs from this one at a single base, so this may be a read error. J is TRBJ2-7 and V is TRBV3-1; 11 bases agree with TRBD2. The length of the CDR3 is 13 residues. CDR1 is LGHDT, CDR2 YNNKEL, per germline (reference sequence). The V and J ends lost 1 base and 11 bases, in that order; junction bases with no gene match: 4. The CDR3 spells CASSQGLAGMKYF. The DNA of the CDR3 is TGTGCCAGCAGCCAAGGACTAGCGGGGATGAAGTACTTC.

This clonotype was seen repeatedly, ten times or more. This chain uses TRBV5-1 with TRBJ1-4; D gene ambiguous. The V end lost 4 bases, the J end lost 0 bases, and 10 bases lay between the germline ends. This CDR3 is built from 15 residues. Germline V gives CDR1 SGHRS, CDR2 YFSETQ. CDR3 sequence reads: CASSLQTSTNEKLFF. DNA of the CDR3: TGCGCCAGCAGCCTACAGACTTCAACTAATGAAAAACTGTTTTTT.

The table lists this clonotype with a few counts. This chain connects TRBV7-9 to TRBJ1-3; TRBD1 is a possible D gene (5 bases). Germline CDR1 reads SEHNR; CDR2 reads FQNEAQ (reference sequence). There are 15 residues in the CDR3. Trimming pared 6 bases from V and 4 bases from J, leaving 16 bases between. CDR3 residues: CASRQRGTGGNTIYF. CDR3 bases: TGTGCCAGCAGGCAAAGGGGCACCGGCGGAAACACCATATATTTT.

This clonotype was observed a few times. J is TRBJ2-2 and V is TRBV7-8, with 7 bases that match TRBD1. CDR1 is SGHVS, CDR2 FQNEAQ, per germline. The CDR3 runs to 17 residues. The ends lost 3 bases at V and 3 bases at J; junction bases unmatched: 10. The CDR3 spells CASSFDEGQTYTGELFF. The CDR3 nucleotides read TGTGCCAGCAGCTTCGATGAGGGACAGACTTACACCGGGGAGCTGTTTTTT.

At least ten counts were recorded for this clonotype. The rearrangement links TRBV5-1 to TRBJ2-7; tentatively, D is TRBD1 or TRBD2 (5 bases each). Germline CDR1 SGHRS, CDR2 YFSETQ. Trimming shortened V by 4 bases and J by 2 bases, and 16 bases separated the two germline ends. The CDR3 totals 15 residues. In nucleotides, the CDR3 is TGCGCCAGCAGCCGCGAGGGCAGGGCCCCCTACGAGCAGTACTTC. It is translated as CASSREGRAPYEQYF.

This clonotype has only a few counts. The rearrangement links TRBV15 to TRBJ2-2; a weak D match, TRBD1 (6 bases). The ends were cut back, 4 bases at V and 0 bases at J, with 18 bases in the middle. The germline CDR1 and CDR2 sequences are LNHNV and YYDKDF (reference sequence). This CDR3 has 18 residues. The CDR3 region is CATSTTFGQTTNTGELFF. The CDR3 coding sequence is TGTGCCACCAGCACGACATTTGGACAGACCACGAACACCGGGGAGCTGTTTTTT.